The sequence of this T cell receptor (beta chain) was determined in a study of cytomegalovirus exposure and HLA in healthy donors. Study conclusions and caveats: Later work associated fewer than 20,000 TCR beta sequences with HLA alleles at 0.05 false discovery rate. Researchers reportedly found TCR beta sequences accurately predicted most subjects' HLA-A and HLA-B alleles. Rates of TCR association differed by HLA locus in a later analysis, with DRB1 highest and HLA-C lowest.

CDR1 is PRHDT, CDR2 FYEKMQ, per germline (reference sequence). The CDR3 length is 15 residues. The ends were cut back, 2 bases at V and 4 bases at J, with 14 bases in the middle. 60 Vbeta and 13 Jbeta primers were used in PCR. Repertoires were generated with immunoSEQ multiplex PCR, while TCRdb's copy carries only in-frame clones and drops some. The repertoire consists of 250,000 to 350,000 clones, with 75% to 85% occurring once and the leading ten covering about 0.3%. Points on this clone: What it binds is not known.

The sample taken for sequencing was PBMCs. The chain combines TRBV13 with TRBJ1-1; D is unclear. The receptor comes from a girl aged 2 to 10 in good health and CMV-seronegative. In DNA form, the CDR3 reads TGTGCCAGCAGCTTAAGGCAGCTAGTGACCACTGAAGCTTTCTTT. Its protein product is CASSLRQLVTTEAFF.